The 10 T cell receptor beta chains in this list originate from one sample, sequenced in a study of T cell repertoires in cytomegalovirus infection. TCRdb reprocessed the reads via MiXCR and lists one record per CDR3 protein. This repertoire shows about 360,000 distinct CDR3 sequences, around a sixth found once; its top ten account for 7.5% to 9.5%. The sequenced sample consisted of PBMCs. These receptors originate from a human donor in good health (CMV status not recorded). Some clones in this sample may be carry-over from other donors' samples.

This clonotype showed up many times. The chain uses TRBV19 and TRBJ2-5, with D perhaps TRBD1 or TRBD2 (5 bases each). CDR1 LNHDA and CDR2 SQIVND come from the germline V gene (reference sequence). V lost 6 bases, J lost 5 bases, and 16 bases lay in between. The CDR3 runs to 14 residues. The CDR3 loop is CASRGEFEWETQYF. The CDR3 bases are TGTGCCAGTAGGGGGGAGTTCGAGTGGGAGACCCAGTACTTC.

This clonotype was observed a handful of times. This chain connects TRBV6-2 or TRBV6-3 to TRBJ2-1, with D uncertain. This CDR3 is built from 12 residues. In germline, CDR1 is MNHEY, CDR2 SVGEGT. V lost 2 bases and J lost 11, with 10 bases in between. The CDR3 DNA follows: TGTGCCAGCAGTTACGAGGAGACGCAGCAGTTCTTC. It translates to CASSYEETQQFF.

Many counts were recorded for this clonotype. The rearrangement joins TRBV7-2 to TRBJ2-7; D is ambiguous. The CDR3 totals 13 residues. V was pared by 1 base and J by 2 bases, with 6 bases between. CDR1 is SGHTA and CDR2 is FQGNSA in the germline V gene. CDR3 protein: CASSLGYAYEQYF. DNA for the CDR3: TGTGCCAGCAGCTTAGGATATGCCTACGAGCAGTACTTC.

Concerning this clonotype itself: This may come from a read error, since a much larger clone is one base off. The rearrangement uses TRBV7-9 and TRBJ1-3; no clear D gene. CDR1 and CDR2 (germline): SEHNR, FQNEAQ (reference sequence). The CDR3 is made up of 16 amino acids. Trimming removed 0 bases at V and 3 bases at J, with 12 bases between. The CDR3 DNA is TGTGCCAGCAGCTTAGCCTCGACCGTCTTTGGAAACACCATATATTTT. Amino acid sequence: CASSLASTVFGNTIYF.

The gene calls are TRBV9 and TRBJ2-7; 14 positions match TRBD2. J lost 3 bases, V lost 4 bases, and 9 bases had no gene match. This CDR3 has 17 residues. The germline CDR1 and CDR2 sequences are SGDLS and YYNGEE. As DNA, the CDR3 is TGTGCCAGCAGCCCCCAGAGAGGACTAGCGGGGGGCTACGAGCAGTACTTC. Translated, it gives CASSPQRGLAGGYEQYF.

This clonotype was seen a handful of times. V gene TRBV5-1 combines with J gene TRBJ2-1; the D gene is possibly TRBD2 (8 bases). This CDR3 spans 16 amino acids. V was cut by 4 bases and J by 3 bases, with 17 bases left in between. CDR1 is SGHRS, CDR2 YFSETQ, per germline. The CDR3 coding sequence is TGCGCCAGCAGCCGGGGGGGGACAGAGAACTACAATGAGCAGTTCTTC. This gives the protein CASSRGGTENYNEQFF.

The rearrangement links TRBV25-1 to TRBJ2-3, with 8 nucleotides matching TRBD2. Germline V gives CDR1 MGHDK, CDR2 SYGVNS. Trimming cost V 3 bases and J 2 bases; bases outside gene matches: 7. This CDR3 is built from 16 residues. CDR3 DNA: TGTGCCAGCAGTGAGAAGACTAGCGTAAACACAGATACGCAGTATTTT. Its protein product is CASSEKTSVNTDTQYF. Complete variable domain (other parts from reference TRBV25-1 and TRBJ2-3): EADIYQTPRYLVIGTGKKITLECSQTMGHDKMYWYQQDPGMELHLIHYSYGVNSTEKGDLSSESTVSRIRTEHFPLTLESARPSHTSQYLCASSEKTSVNTDTQYFGPGTRLTVL.

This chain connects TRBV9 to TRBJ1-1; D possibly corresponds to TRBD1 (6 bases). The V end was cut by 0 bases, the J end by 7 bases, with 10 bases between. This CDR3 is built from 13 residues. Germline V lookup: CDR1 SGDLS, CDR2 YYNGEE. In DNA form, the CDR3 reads TGTGCCAGCAGCGTAGTGGGGGCGGGTGAAGCTTTCTTT. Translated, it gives CASSVVGAGEAFF.

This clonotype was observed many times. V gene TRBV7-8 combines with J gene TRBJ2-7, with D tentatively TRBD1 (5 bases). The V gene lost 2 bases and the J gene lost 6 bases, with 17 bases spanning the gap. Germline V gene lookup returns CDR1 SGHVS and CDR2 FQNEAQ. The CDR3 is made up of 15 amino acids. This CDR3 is CASSLFGQLSGEQYF. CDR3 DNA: TGTGCCAGCAGCTTATTCGGACAATTGAGTGGCGAGCAGTACTTC.

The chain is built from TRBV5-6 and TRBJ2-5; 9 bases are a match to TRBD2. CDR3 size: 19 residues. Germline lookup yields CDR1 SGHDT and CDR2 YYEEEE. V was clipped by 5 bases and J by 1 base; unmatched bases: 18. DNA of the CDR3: TGTGCCAGCAGACATTGGGGGCTAGCGGGGTCTATACTCCAAGAGACCCAGTACTTC. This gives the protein CASRHWGLAGSILQETQYF.